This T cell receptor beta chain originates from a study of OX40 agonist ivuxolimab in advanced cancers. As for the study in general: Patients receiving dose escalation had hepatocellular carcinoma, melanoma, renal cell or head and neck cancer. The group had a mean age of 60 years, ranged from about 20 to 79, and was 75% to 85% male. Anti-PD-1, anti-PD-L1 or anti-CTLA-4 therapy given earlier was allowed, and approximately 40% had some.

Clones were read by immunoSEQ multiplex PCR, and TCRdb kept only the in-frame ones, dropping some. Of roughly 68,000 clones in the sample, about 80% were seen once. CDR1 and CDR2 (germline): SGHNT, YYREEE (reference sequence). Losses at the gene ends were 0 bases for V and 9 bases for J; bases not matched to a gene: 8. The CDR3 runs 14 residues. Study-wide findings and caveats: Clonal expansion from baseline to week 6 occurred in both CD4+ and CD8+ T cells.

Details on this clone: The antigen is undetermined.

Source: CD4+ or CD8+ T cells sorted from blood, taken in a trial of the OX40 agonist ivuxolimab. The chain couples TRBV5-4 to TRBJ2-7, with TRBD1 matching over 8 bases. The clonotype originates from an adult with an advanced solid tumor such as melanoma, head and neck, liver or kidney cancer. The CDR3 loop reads CASSLDQGAVRQYF. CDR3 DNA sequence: TGTGCCAGCAGCTTGGACCAGGGGGCGGTACGGCAGTACTTC.